Below, one T cell receptor beta chain is given with its context. The data were taken from a study of blood T cells in healthy people across ages. Primers used in a second PCR of about 7 to 12 cycles were a sample-barcoded 5' primer and a J-beta primer mix. Each CDR3 protein is one row after TCRdb ran MiXCR on the 5' RACE reads. The sample lists 600,000 to 900,000 distinct CDR3 sequences, roughly 25% occurring once. CDR1 is DFQATT and CDR2 is SNEGSKA in the germline V gene (reference sequence). The CDR3 consists of 13 residues. This sample also appeared in a second study, on T cells of mothers and their children. That paper notes: Donation was provided by three healthy Caucasian mothers along with their six children.

The TCR originated in a boy between 10 and 17 years old in good health. This sequence joins TRBV20-1 and TRBJ2-1, with 9 bases lining up with TRBD1. With the DNA end fitting TRBJ2-7 better, the J assignment may be wrong. Sequencing was performed on blood. Written as DNA, the CDR3 is TGCAGTGCCGTACGGGACAGGGCCTACGAGCAGTACTTC. Encoded protein: CSAVRDRAYEQYF.